The 6 T cell receptor beta chains in this list originate from one sample, sequenced in a study of spatial heterogeneity in lung cancer (dated by TCRdb to the late 2010s). The library relied on 5' RACE. The data were produced on a NextSeq 500. The public reads were reanalyzed by TCRdb: fastp trimming at Q25, MiXCR alignment, in-frame beta chains only. Entries that share a CDR3 protein sequence are merged under the most common genes and DNA. This sample lists tens of thousands of distinct CDR3 sequences; 12% were detected once. Under 50% of the sample is taken by the ten largest. Per the publication, the time point label means: sample taken at primary tumor resection. Sequenced material: PBMCs, taken at surgery. Every receptor here comes from a male donor with early-stage non-small cell lung cancer.

The rearrangement links TRBV20-1 to TRBJ2-7, with D tentatively TRBD1 or TRBD2 (5 bases each). Germline V gives CDR1 DFQATT, CDR2 SNEGSKA (reference sequence). V was trimmed by 6 bases and J by 0 bases, leaving 12 bases between them. CDR3 length equals 13 residues. The CDR3 nucleotides read TGCAGTGCATCGAGGGGAGTCTCCTACGAGCAGTACTTC. As protein: CSASRGVSYEQYF.

This clonotype was detected many times. The V call is TRBV11-2, the J call TRBJ1-5; D ambiguous. Germline CDR1 is SGHAT and CDR2 is FQNNGV. This CDR3 has 15 residues. Trimming shortened V by 1 base and J by 2 bases, and 9 bases separated the two germline ends. The CDR3 reads CASSLAGSGNQPQHF. DNA for the CDR3: TGTGCCAGCAGCTTAGCGGGGAGTGGCAATCAGCCCCAGCATTTT.

This clonotype came up a few times. V usage is TRBV29-1 and J usage is TRBJ2-1; D tentatively reads TRBD1 or TRBD2 (5 bases each). Looked up from germline, CDR1 is SQVTM and CDR2 is ANQGSEA. The CDR3 covers 14 residues. Trimming left V 6 bases short and J 9 bases short, with 21 bases between. DNA of the CDR3: TGCAGCGTGTCCGGGACCAACGTTTTTGGTGAGCAGTTCTTC. Translation: CSVSGTNVFGEQFF.

The CDR3 loop is CASSLVRDNQPQHF. DNA for the CDR3: TGTGCCAGCAGCTTAGTAAGGGATAATCAGCCCCAGCATTTT. V usage is TRBV7-4 and J usage is TRBJ1-5; D gene uncertain. The V and J ends lost 1 base and 4 bases respectively, with 8 bases between them. Germline-derived CDR1 and CDR2 are SGHVT and SQSDAQ. This CDR3 comprises 14 residues.

The table lists this clonotype with a few counts. The chain couples TRBV28 to TRBJ2-7; 13 bases agree with TRBD2. The CDR3 loop spans 19 amino acids. V dropped 6 bases and J dropped 0; count of bases not matched to a gene: 14. The germline V gene encodes CDR1 MDHEN and CDR2 SYDVKM. The CDR3 loop is CASSSPGTSGMGGSYEQYF. The CDR3 nucleotides read TGTGCCAGCAGCAGCCCCGGGACTAGCGGGATGGGGGGCTCCTACGAGCAGTACTTC.

This clonotype was seen ten or more times. This chain links TRBV29-1 with TRBJ1-1; possible D gene TRBD1, 5 bases. CDR1 is SQVTM and CDR2 is ANQGSEA in the germline V gene. The ends were cut back, 0 bases at V and 4 bases at J, with 9 bases in the middle. The CDR3 is 13 residues long. The CDR3: CSVEDGGGTEAFF. CDR3 DNA: TGCAGCGTTGAAGATGGGGGAGGCACTGAAGCTTTCTTT.